Each of the 18 T cell receptor beta chains below was sequenced from the same sample in a study of post-analysis software for immune sequencing data. No antigen has been assigned to these receptors. The TCR beta cDNA libraries contained unique molecular identifiers. TCRdb independently ran MiXCR on the PCR reads; one entry per CDR3 protein. The sample has about 430,000 distinct CDR3 sequences, less than 40% seen once; the top ten hold 7.6%. Overall study findings and caveats: Patients had higher frequencies than controls of roughly five TRBV segments, including TRBV5-6, TRBV5-1 and TRBV20-1.

Source material: blood. The receptors shown here come from a girl aged 2 to 9 with multiple sclerosis.

The gene calls are TRBV29-1 and TRBJ2-1; 7 nucleotides agree with TRBD2. The V gene end was trimmed by 3 bases and the J gene end by 3 bases; junction bases not matched to a gene: 11. Germline CDR1 reads SQVTM; CDR2 reads ANQGSEA. The CDR3 has 16 residues. The CDR3 protein is CSVEVWLAESYNEQFF. As DNA, the CDR3 is TGCAGCGTTGAGGTGTGGCTAGCGGAGAGCTACAATGAGCAGTTCTTC.

This clonotype was counted between two and nine times. The V gene is TRBV27, the J gene TRBJ2-3; no firm D call. The CDR3 contains 13 residues. V was trimmed by 0 bases and J by 2 bases, leaving 3 bases between them. The V gene's germline CDR1 is MNHEY and CDR2 SMNVEV (reference sequence). The CDR3 nucleotides read TGTGCCAGCAGTTTATCGGTCACAGATACGCAGTATTTT. This sequence encodes CASSLSVTDTQYF.

The chain couples TRBV3-1 to TRBJ1-1; tentatively, D is TRBD1 (5 bases). Trimming took off 2 bases at V and 1 base at J, with 11 bases between the two ends. Germline CDR1 and CDR2: LGHDT and YNNKEL (reference sequence). The CDR3 spans 15 residues. The CDR3 coding sequence is TGTGCCAGCAGCCAACATGGTGGGGGGAACACTGAAGCTTTCTTT. Amino acids: CASSQHGGGNTEAFF. The full variable domain, completed using reference TRBV3-1 and TRBJ1-1, is DTAVSQTPKYLVTQMGNDKSIKCEQNLGHDTMYWYKQDSKKFLKIMFSYNNKELIINETVPNRFSPKSPDKAHLNLHINSLELGDSAVYFCASSQHGGGNTEAFFGQGTRLTVV.

The chain combines TRBV7-6 with TRBJ1-2; 7 nucleotides match TRBD1. Per germline, CDR1 SGHVS and CDR2 FNYEAQ. V was pared by 0 bases and J by 6 bases, with 7 bases of the junction left unmatched. The CDR3 contains 15 residues. The CDR3 protein is CASSLAYDREHGYTF. The CDR3 nucleotides are TGTGCCAGCAGCTTAGCGTACGACAGGGAGCATGGCTACACCTTC.

The chain couples TRBV20-1 to TRBJ2-4, with 11 bases identical to TRBD2. Judging by the DNA end, TRBJ2-5 fits better; the J call may be wrong. Per germline, CDR1 DFQATT and CDR2 SNEGSKA (reference sequence). The CDR3 runs to 15 residues. As DNA, the CDR3 is TGCAGTGCTACCAGACTAGCGGGGACCCAGGAGACCCAGTACTTC. Translation: CSATRLAGTQETQYF.

This clonotype came up a few times. This chain connects TRBV4-1 to TRBJ2-3, with 9 bases matching TRBD2. This CDR3 spans 15 amino acids. Trimming removed 1 base from V and 6 bases from J; junction bases left unmatched: 5. Germline lookup yields CDR1 MGHRA and CDR2 YSYEKL. The CDR3 is CASSQVGLAYDTQYF. CDR3 nucleotide sequence: TGCGCCAGCAGCCAAGTGGGACTAGCATATGATACGCAGTATTTT.

Concerning this clonotype itself: The junction and the germline gene differ at one end; a read error may be behind it. In nucleotides, the CDR3 is TGTGCCAGCAGCCTAGCGGGGGCCACGGAGGAGACCCAGTACTTC. Translation gives CASSLAGATEETQYF. The chain couples TRBV7-2 to TRBJ2-4; 10 bases map to TRBD2. The J call may be faulty, since TRBJ2-5 better matches the DNA end. Per the germline V gene, CDR1 is SGHTA and CDR2 is FQGNSA. The CDR3 is 15 amino acids.

The V gene is TRBV4-1, the J gene TRBJ2-7, with 7 bases identical to TRBD2. The end of the DNA fits TRBJ2-5 better, so the J call may be wrong. From germline, CDR1 is MGHRA and CDR2 YSYEKL. The CDR3 contains 16 residues. The CDR3 spells CASSQNGGGLIGTQYF. In DNA, the CDR3 is TGCGCCAGCAGCCAGAATGGGGGAGGGCTCATAGGGACCCAGTACTTC.

The gene calls are TRBV7-2 and TRBJ1-4, with D tentatively TRBD1 (5 bases). The CDR3 has 13 amino acids. Looked up from germline, CDR1 is SGHTA and CDR2 is FQGNSA. V lost 4 bases to trimming and J lost 8 bases, with 11 bases between them. CDR3 bases: TGTGCCAGCAGCTCACAGGCGGGCGAAAAACTGTTTTTT. It encodes CASSSQAGEKLFF.

This clonotype was recorded a few times. At one boundary the junction diverges from the germline segment, which might be a read error. The chain employs TRBV7-8 and TRBJ1-5; D remains unclear. Germline CDR1 is SGHVS and CDR2 is FQNEAQ. The CDR3 totals 15 residues. The CDR3 DNA reads as TGTGCCAGCAGCTTGATAGCTTATAGCAACCAGCCCCAGCATTTT. Protein sequence: CASSLIAYSNQPQHF.

The chain joins TRBV27 to TRBJ2-7; D uncertain. V was shortened by 7 bases and J by 1 base, with 23 bases between the two germline ends. The CDR3 runs to 17 residues. Germline assignment: CDR1 MNHEY and CDR2 SMNVEV (reference sequence). CDR3 nucleotide sequence: TGTGCCAGCACCTCATTCAGGCAAGGATTTAGGTCCTACGAGCAGTACTTC. Translation: CASTSFRQGFRSYEQYF.

This sequence joins TRBV12-3 or TRBV12-4 and TRBJ2-5; 9 nucleotides align to TRBD2. The ends lost 4 bases at V and 7 bases at J; junction bases unmatched: 25. This CDR3 contains 20 residues. Here the CDR3 DNA reads TGTGCCAGCAGTTACCACCTACGAGAATCGCGGGAGGGAAGTATTAGGACCCAGTACTTC. It translates to CASSYHLRESREGSIRTQYF.

This clonotype was seen a few times. The chain couples TRBV5-1 to TRBJ2-5; weak D call: TRBD1 (6 bases). V lost 7 bases to trimming and J lost 4 bases, with 14 bases between them. CDR3 length: 13 residues. CDR1 SGHRS and CDR2 YFSETQ come from the germline V gene. The DNA for the CDR3 is TGCGCCAGCGGTCTCAGGGGTGGAGAGACCCAGTACTTC. Translated, it gives CASGLRGGETQYF.

This CDR3 is CASSLARQKNSPLHF. CDR3 DNA: TGTGCCAGCAGCTTAGCGAGACAGAAGAATTCACCCCTCCACTTT. The rearrangement joins TRBV7-2 to TRBJ1-6; D perhaps matches TRBD1 (5 bases). Germline V CDR1 and CDR2: SGHTA, FQGNSA. V was cut by 0 bases and J by 7 bases, with 10 bases left in between. CDR3 size: 15 residues.

V usage is TRBV28 and J usage is TRBJ2-5; 9 positions agree with TRBD2. V lost 5 bases, J lost 2 bases, and 6 bases stayed unmatched. This CDR3 is 15 amino acids long. Germline V gene sequence: CDR1 MDHEN, CDR2 SYDVKM. The CDR3 sequence is CASSQPLAGQETQYF. The CDR3 DNA is TGTGCCAGCAGTCAACCCCTAGCGGGGCAAGAGACCCAGTACTTC.

Turning to this clonotype: A much larger clonotype is one base distant, so this may be a read error. J is TRBJ2-5 and V is TRBV28; D gene ambiguous. The J call may be incorrect, as the DNA end agrees better with TRBJ2-7. Germline CDR1 reads MDHEN; CDR2 reads SYDVKM. This CDR3 is built from 12 residues. CDR3 in amino acids: CASRNTCYEQYF. The CDR3, as DNA: TGTGCCAGCAGAAACACTTGTTACGAGCAGTACTTC.

This sequence joins TRBV20-1 and TRBJ2-2, with no clear D. Per germline, CDR1 DFQATT and CDR2 SNEGSKA (reference sequence). The CDR3 has 11 amino acids. V was pared by 5 bases and J by 7 bases, with 8 bases between. The CDR3 protein is CSAPGIGELFF. The CDR3 nucleotides read TGCAGTGCTCCCGGAATCGGGGAGCTGTTTTTT.

CDR3 region: CASSHPAGGSYEQYF. The CDR3 coding sequence is TGCGCCAGCAGCCACCCGGCGGGAGGGTCCTACGAGCAGTACTTC. The chain couples TRBV4-1 to TRBJ2-4; 9 bases align to TRBD2. The J call may be wrong; the DNA end is better matched by TRBJ2-7. The germline gives CDR1 MGHRA, CDR2 YSYEKL. This CDR3 has 15 residues.